This T cell receptor beta chain was captured by sequencing in a study of blood T cell repertoires in COVID-19. The germline gives CDR1 SGHRS, CDR2 YFSETQ. V was cut by 0 bases and J by 0 bases, with 13 bases left in between. CDR3 size: 16 residues. Clones were read by immunoSEQ multiplex PCR, and TCRdb kept only the in-frame ones, dropping some. The sample lists approximately 470,000 clones, around 87% occurring once. The sequenced sample consisted of PBMCs or T cells enriched from blood (not recorded which). The TCR was taken from a woman aged 18-30 years who had recovered from COVID-19. This rearrangement joins TRBV5-1 to TRBJ2-7; a weak D match, TRBD2 (7 bases). Here the CDR3 DNA reads TGCGCCAGCAGCTTGGACGGGGGGCGGGCCTCCTACGAGCAGTACTTC. Translation: CASSLDGGRASYEQYF.